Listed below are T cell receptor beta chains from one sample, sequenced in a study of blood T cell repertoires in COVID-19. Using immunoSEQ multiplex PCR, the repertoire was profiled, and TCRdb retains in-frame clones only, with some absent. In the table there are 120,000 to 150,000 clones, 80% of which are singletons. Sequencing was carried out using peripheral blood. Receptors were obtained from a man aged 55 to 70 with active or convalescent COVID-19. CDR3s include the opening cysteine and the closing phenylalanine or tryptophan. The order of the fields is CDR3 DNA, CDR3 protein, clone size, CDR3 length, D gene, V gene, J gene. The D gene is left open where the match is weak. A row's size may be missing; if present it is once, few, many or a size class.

cdr3_nt: TGTGCCAGCAGTTTGCGGCTACTCCGAGGAGGACCCTACGAGCAGTACTTC
cdr3_aa: CASSLRLLRGGPYEQYF
clone_size: NA
cdr3_length: 17
d_call: NA
v_call: TRBV27
j_call: TRBJ2-7

cdr3_nt: TGTGCCAGCAGCTTAGTGGCAGGGGGAGAGACCCAGTACTTC
cdr3_aa: CASSLVAGGETQYF
clone_size: NA
cdr3_length: 14
d_call: TRBD1
v_call: TRBV7-2
j_call: TRBJ2-5

cdr3_nt: TGCGCCAGCAGCTTGCCTAGCGGGAGCGCCTACAATGAGCAGTTCTTC
cdr3_aa: CASSLPSGSAYNEQFF
clone_size: NA
cdr3_length: 16
d_call: TRBD2
v_call: TRBV5-1
j_call: TRBJ2-1

cdr3_nt: TGTGCCAGCAGCTTAGCACTGGGCAATCAGCCCCAGCATTTT
cdr3_aa: CASSLALGNQPQHF
clone_size: NA
cdr3_length: 14
d_call: NA
v_call: TRBV7-2
j_call: TRBJ1-5

cdr3_nt: TGTGCCAGCAGCCGGACAGGGGGCTTGGGCACCGGGGAGCTGTTTTTT
cdr3_aa: CASSRTGGLGTGELFF
clone_size: NA
cdr3_length: 16
d_call: TRBD1
v_call: TRBV14
j_call: TRBJ2-2

cdr3_nt: TGTGCCAGCAGTATAGTGGACAGCTACGAGCAGTACTTC
cdr3_aa: CASSIVDSYEQYF
clone_size: NA
cdr3_length: 13
d_call: NA
v_call: TRBV5-4
j_call: TRBJ2-7

cdr3_nt: TGTGCCATCAGCAACATGGGGGGAGTATACGAGCAGTACTTC
cdr3_aa: CAISNMGGVYEQYF
clone_size: NA
cdr3_length: 14
d_call: NA
v_call: TRBV10-3
j_call: TRBJ2-7

cdr3_nt: TGTGCCAGCAGTGAAATGGGGGCTAGTAGTCGAGATACGCAGTATTTT
cdr3_aa: CASSEMGASSRDTQYF
clone_size: NA
cdr3_length: 16
d_call: NA
v_call: TRBV6-1
j_call: TRBJ2-3

cdr3_nt: TGTGCCAGCAGCCAAGGACAGGGCGCGAACACCGGGGAGCTGTTTTTT
cdr3_aa: CASSQGQGANTGELFF
clone_size: NA
cdr3_length: 16
d_call: TRBD1
v_call: TRBV7-2
j_call: TRBJ2-2

cdr3_nt: TGTGCCAGCAGCGCCCGGGACTACCGGGAGGATGAGCAGTTCTTC
cdr3_aa: CASSARDYREDEQFF
clone_size: once
cdr3_length: 15
d_call: TRBD2
v_call: TRBV5-4
j_call: TRBJ2-1

cdr3_nt: TGTGCCTGGAGGGACAGGGGGAGGACAGATACGCAGTATTTT
cdr3_aa: CAWRDRGRTDTQYF
clone_size: few
cdr3_length: 14
d_call: TRBD1
v_call: TRBV30
j_call: TRBJ2-3

cdr3_nt: TGTGCCAGCAGGGACTTTGCGGGAAACATTCAGTACTTC
cdr3_aa: CASRDFAGNIQYF
clone_size: NA
cdr3_length: 13
d_call: NA
v_call: TRBV7-2
j_call: TRBJ2-4

cdr3_nt: TGTGCCACCAAACCGAGCGGGAGGCCACTCAATGAGCAGTTCTTC
cdr3_aa: CATKPSGRPLNEQFF
clone_size: NA
cdr3_length: 15
d_call: TRBD2
v_call: TRBV7-2
j_call: TRBJ2-1

cdr3_nt: TGTGCCAGCACCGCGACAGGGGGCTTGGAAAAACTGTTTTTT
cdr3_aa: CASTATGGLEKLFF
clone_size: NA
cdr3_length: 14
d_call: TRBD1
v_call: TRBV28
j_call: TRBJ1-4

cdr3_nt: TGTGCCAGCAGTTTTGGCCCGGGGGATGAGCAGTTCTTC
cdr3_aa: CASSFGPGDEQFF
clone_size: NA
cdr3_length: 13
d_call: NA
v_call: TRBV27
j_call: TRBJ2-1

cdr3_nt: TGTGCCAGCAACCTAGCGGGAATGGGTAATGAGCAGTTCTTC
cdr3_aa: CASNLAGMGNEQFF
clone_size: NA
cdr3_length: 14
d_call: TRBD2
v_call: TRBV2
j_call: TRBJ2-1

cdr3_nt: TGTGCCAGCAGCGCCCGGGAGGTCCCGGGCACCGGGGAGCTGTTTTTT
cdr3_aa: CASSAREVPGTGELFF
clone_size: NA
cdr3_length: 16
d_call: TRBD2
v_call: TRBV9
j_call: TRBJ2-2